The source of this T cell receptor (beta chain) is a study of T cells in Graves' hyperthyroidism and ophthalmopathy. Amplification yielded TCR beta CDR3 regions, with RNA transcripts as the source. A set of HTBI primers served as the primers for a first-round RT-PCR of the TCR CDR3. TCRdb recomputed calls from the multiplex PCR reads with MiXCR, one row per CDR3 protein. The sample contains some 420,000 distinct CDR3 sequences, about 13% of which appear only once. This clonotype was picked up many times. Hyperthyroidism in the patients, aged 18 to 65, was newly diagnosed and under 2 months in duration. Diagnoses rested on clinical symptoms, serum thyroxine and TRAb, thyroid ultrasound and orbital computed tomography. The sequencing sample was made of blood. The TCR originated in a woman younger than 35 with Graves' hyperthyroidism.

DNA for the CDR3: TGTGCCGCCAGGAAACAACTTAGCGGGAAGAATGAGCAGTTCTTC. It yields the protein CAARKQLSGKNEQFF. V gene TRBV6-1 combines with J gene TRBJ2-1; 8 bases line up with TRBD2. V lost 11 bases, J lost 7 bases, and 16 bases stayed unmatched. The CDR3 has 15 residues. Per the germline V gene, CDR1 is MNHNS and CDR2 is SASEGT.